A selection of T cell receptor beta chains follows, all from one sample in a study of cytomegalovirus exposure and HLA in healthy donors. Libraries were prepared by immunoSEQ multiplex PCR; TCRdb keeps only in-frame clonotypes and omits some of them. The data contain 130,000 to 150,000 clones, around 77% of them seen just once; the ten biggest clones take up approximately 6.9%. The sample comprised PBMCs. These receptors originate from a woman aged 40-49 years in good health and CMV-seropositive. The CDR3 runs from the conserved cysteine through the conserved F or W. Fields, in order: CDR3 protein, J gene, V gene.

CDR3: CSSSLLAETQYF
J: TRBJ2-5
V: TRBV7-9

CDR3: CASEGGKEKLFF
J: TRBJ1-4
V: TRBV9

CDR3: CASSYSSTNSPLHF
J: TRBJ1-6
V: TRBV6-5

CDR3: CASRGPGTGKNTEAFF
J: TRBJ1-1
V: TRBV2

CDR3: CASSSSRLAGYTF
J: TRBJ1-2
V: TRBV6-5

CDR3: CASRRTTGGLNTEAFF
J: TRBJ1-1
V: TRBV19

CDR3: CASSPRPPGTDTQYF
J: TRBJ2-3
V: TRBV18

CDR3: CASSILASEQFF
J: TRBJ2-1
V: TRBV19

CDR3: CASSLDSPYEQYF
J: TRBJ2-7
V: TRBV7-2

CDR3: CASSSQGAVGQPQHF
J: TRBJ1-5
V: TRBV7-2

CDR3: CASSAAGTGSNQPQHF
J: TRBJ1-5
V: TRBV25-1

CDR3: CATGRGDTIYF
J: TRBJ1-3
V: TRBV10-3

CDR3: CASNRDLNTGELFF
J: TRBJ2-2
V: TRBV9

CDR3: CASRGHERMYNEQFF
J: TRBJ2-1
V: TRBV6-5